These 12 T cell receptor beta chains originate from one sample sequenced in a study of T cells after yellow fever vaccination. TCRdb called the 5' RACE reads again in MiXCR, with one record for every CDR3 protein. The sample lists some 160,000 distinct CDR3 sequences, 5.5% to 7.5% occurring once. The sequenced sample was CD4+ T cells sorted from PBMCs, obtained less than 6 days after the first yellow fever vaccination. The receptor set was obtained from a man between 18 and 29 years old who received the YFV17D yellow fever vaccine.

There are many counts of this clonotype. This chain uses TRBV29-1 with TRBJ2-2, with 8 bases fitting TRBD1. The CDR3 is 13 amino acids. The germline CDR1 and CDR2 sequences are SQVTM and ANQGSEA. Trimming cost V 3 bases and J 4 bases; bases outside gene matches: 1. CDR3 in amino acids: CSVDRGRTGELFF. The CDR3 DNA is TGCAGCGTTGACAGGGGGCGCACCGGGGAGCTGTTTTTT.

This clonotype appeared many times. The chain uses TRBV18 and TRBJ2-1; D assignment may be TRBD1 or TRBD2 (6 bases each). Trimming removed 0 bases from V and 9 bases from J, with 18 bases in between. This CDR3 is 16 amino acids long. Germline-derived CDR1 and CDR2 are KGHSH and LQKENI. The CDR3 reads CASSPPAPGEVGEQFF. Written as DNA, the CDR3 is TGTGCCAGCTCACCACCGGCTCCAGGGGAGGTTGGTGAGCAGTTCTTC.

Many counts were recorded for this clonotype. V is TRBV6-2 or TRBV6-3 and J is TRBJ2-7; D not resolved. The CDR3 length is 14 residues. V gave up 8 bases and J gave up 4 bases, with 18 bases separating them. Germline loops: CDR1 MNHEY, CDR2 SVGEGT. CDR3 DNA sequence: TGTGCCAGCCTTCAACCGGACGTTGTATACGAGCAGTACTTC. This gives the protein CASLQPDVVYEQYF.

V and J are TRBV9 and TRBJ2-7, with D hard to call. The CDR3 length is 15 residues. Trimming removed 0 bases from V and 3 bases from J, with 13 bases in between. Germline CDR1 reads SGDLS; CDR2 reads YYNGEE. The CDR3: CASSVDEVPFYEQYF. The CDR3 coding sequence is TGTGCCAGCAGCGTAGACGAGGTCCCTTTCTACGAGCAGTACTTC.

This clonotype turned up a few times. J is TRBJ2-3 and V is TRBV15; the D gene is possibly TRBD2 (5 bases). CDR1 LNHNV and CDR2 YYDKDF come from the germline V gene (reference sequence). The CDR3 is 14 amino acids. Trimming took off 7 bases at V and 2 bases at J, with 13 bases between the two ends. The CDR3 bases are TGTGCCACCAATGCAGCGGAACTCACAGATACGCAGTATTTT. Translating it yields CATNAAELTDTQYF.

With respect to this clonotype: This may be a read error: a much more frequent sequence differs by one nucleotide. The V and J genes are TRBV18 and TRBJ2-5, with unresolved D. With 8 bases removed from V and 1 base from J, the gap between germline ends came to 11 bases. The CDR3 is made up of 13 amino acids. Germline CDR1 reads KGHSH; CDR2 reads LQKENI. The CDR3 region has the DNA TGTGCCAGCCGCCTGGAGTTCCAAGAGACCCAGTACTTC. Translated: CASRLEFQETQYF.

The chain carries TRBV25-1 and TRBJ1-5; 7 bases map to TRBD1. Per germline, CDR1 MGHDK and CDR2 SYGVNS. V lost 4 bases, J lost 4 bases, and 4 bases stayed unmatched. The CDR3 consists of 14 residues. The CDR3, as DNA: TGTGCCAGCAGTGGAGGGGGCGGGAATCAGCCCCAGCATTTT. Protein product: CASSGGGGNQPQHF.

This clonotype came up many times. The chain couples TRBV11-1 to TRBJ2-3; D perhaps matches TRBD1 (6 bases). The germline V gene has CDR1 SGHAT and CDR2 FQDESV (reference sequence). This CDR3 has 14 residues. V dropped 4 bases and J dropped 2 bases, with 10 bases sitting between them. For the CDR3, the DNA is TGTGCCAGCAGCTCCACAGGGTACACAGATACGCAGTATTTT. Amino acid sequence: CASSSTGYTDTQYF.

The sample holds many counts of this clonotype. This rearrangement joins TRBV3-1 to TRBJ2-7, with unresolved D. Germline CDR1 reads LGHDT; CDR2 reads YNNKEL (reference sequence). The CDR3 runs 14 residues. V was clipped by 1 base and J by 3 bases, with 10 bases between them. The CDR3 coding sequence is TGTGCCAGCAGCCAAGGACATGGTGGCTACGAGCAGTACTTC. Its protein product is CASSQGHGGYEQYF.

This clonotype was picked up a small number of times. This chain joins TRBV7-9 and TRBJ2-1; 8 bases match TRBD2. Losses at the gene ends were 3 bases for V and 6 bases for J; bases not matched to a gene: 10. The germline V gene encodes CDR1 SEHNR and CDR2 FQNEAQ (reference sequence). The CDR3 spans 16 residues. The CDR3 loop reads CASSFGAGLGPNEQFF. CDR3 DNA: TGTGCCAGCAGCTTTGGGGCGGGACTAGGACCCAATGAGCAGTTCTTC.

This clonotype showed up many times. The chain has TRBV4-3 and TRBJ2-2, with 9 positions matching TRBD1. The germline CDR1 and CDR2 sequences are LGHNA and YSLEER. This CDR3 is 14 amino acids long. The J segment lost 6 bases and the V segment lost 10 bases, leaving 9 bases of the junction unmatched. Written as DNA, the CDR3 is TGCGCCACCCGGGACAGGGTCGGGTCCGGGGAGCTGTTTTTT. Its translation is CATRDRVGSGELFF.

This clonotype was seen at least ten times. The chain employs TRBV7-2 and TRBJ2-5, with 10 bases aligning to TRBD2. Germline loops: CDR1 SGHTA, CDR2 FQGNSA. Losses at the gene ends were 3 bases for V and 2 bases for J; bases not matched to a gene: 3. There are 15 residues in the CDR3. DNA of the CDR3: TGTGCCAGCAGCTTCACTAGCGGGGTTCAAGAGACCCAGTACTTC. It encodes CASSFTSGVQETQYF.